The T cell receptor (beta chain) described here comes from a study of blood T cell repertoires in COVID-19. As for the study in general: Samples representing acute and convalescent COVID-19 were sourced from the United States, Italy and Spain. T cells, B-cell-depleted T cells, or PBMCs provided the cDNA or gDNA that served as material.

Original analysis: Amplified reference gene primers provided the basis for estimating nucleated cell counts. Clones were sequenced by immunoSEQ multiplex PCR, and TCRdb holds only the in-frame ones, with some missing. V, J and clone size are those of that table, while D and trimming were read from the DNA. In the table there are 140,000 or so clones, roughly 80% of which are singletons. The sequence came from a man between 70 and 80 years old who had recovered from COVID-19. The sequenced sample was peripheral blood.

CDR3 region: CASSSGGLGEKLFF. CDR3 coding DNA: TGTGCCAGCAGCTCCGGGGGTCTGGGTGAAAAACTGTTTTTT. This chain uses TRBV7-9 with TRBJ1-4; D perhaps matches TRBD1 (5 bases). Germline CDR1 SEHNR, CDR2 FQNEAQ (reference sequence). V was clipped by 4 bases and J by 7 bases, with 13 bases between them. CDR3 length equals 14 residues. The full variable domain, in which reference TRBV7-9 and TRBJ1-4 provide the parts outside the CDR3, is DTGVSQNPRHKITKRGQNVTFRCDPISEHNRLYWYRQTLGQGPEFLTYFQNEAQLEKSRLLSDRFSAERPKGSFSTLEIQRTEQGDSAMYLCASSSGGLGEKLFFGSGTQLSVL.